These 17 T cell receptor beta chains came from one sample sequenced in a study of T cells expressing NK-cell markers. Reanalyzing the 5' RACE reads, TCRdb keeps one entry per CDR3 protein, without DNA. The sample is made up of 250,000 or so distinct CDR3 sequences, and the top ten hold roughly 4.2% of it. Sample: blood T cells: a sorted CD56 or NKG2C T cell subset, CD4+ or CD8+ T cells, or bulk PBMC T cells (not recorded which). The receptors shown here come from a woman between 18 and 75 years old in good health.

The rearrangement joins TRBV28 to TRBJ2-7. The germline V gene has CDR1 MDHEN and CDR2 SYDVKM. CDR3 length: 15 residues. The CDR3 here is CASSFGGVRIYEQYF.

This chain links TRBV30 with TRBJ1-2. This CDR3 is built from 13 residues. Germline CDR1 is GTSNPN and CDR2 is SVGIG (reference sequence). The CDR3 sequence: CAWSVEAEYGYTF.

The chain combines TRBV28 with TRBJ2-1; there is no DNA to check the TCRdb D call of TRBD2. The CDR3 is 18 amino acids. Germline V gene lookup returns CDR1 MDHEN and CDR2 SYDVKM. CDR3 amino acids: CASSSAGTSPRLMGEQFF.

The genes are TRBV12-3 or TRBV12-4 and TRBJ1-2. CDR3 length equals 14 residues. CDR3 amino acids: CASSPSGGSYGYTF.

The chain is built from TRBV28 and TRBJ2-2; TCRdb names TRBD1, which stays unverified in the absence of DNA. The CDR3 is 11 residues long. CDR1 MDHEN and CDR2 SYDVKM come from the germline V gene. The CDR3 sequence: CASLGRGELFF.

The genes are TRBV3-1 and TRBJ2-5; no DNA is available, so the TRBD2 call from TCRdb remains unchecked. The CDR3 length is 14 residues. Germline CDR1 is LGHDT and CDR2 is YNNKEL (reference sequence). CDR3 residues: CASSHLTGQETQYF.

This chain uses TRBV24-1 with TRBJ2-3; without DNA, the TCRdb call of TRBD1 cannot be checked. The CDR3 length is 15 residues. The germline gives CDR1 KGHDR, CDR2 SFDVKD. This CDR3 reads CATSARTGRTDTQYF.

V gene TRBV5-6 combines with J gene TRBJ1-2. Per the germline V gene, CDR1 is SGHDT and CDR2 is YYEEEE. The CDR3 extends over 16 amino acids. The CDR3 spells CASSLYSDPSLYGYTF.

J is TRBJ2-1 and V is TRBV7-9; the D gene TCRdb calls, TRBD1, cannot be checked with no DNA. This CDR3 has 15 amino acids. The germline gives CDR1 SEHNR, CDR2 FQNEAQ (reference sequence). The CDR3 spells CASSKAGPSWNEQFF.

The J gene is TRBJ2-3, the V gene TRBV7-2; TCRdb selects TRBD1, and the lack of DNA leaves this call unchecked. Germline V gene lookup returns CDR1 SGHTA and CDR2 FQGNSA. The length of the CDR3 is 14 residues. The CDR3 sequence is CASRRTTSTDTQYF.

The V and J genes are TRBV18 and TRBJ2-1. CDR1 and CDR2 (germline): KGHSH, LQKENI. This CDR3 has 13 residues. The CDR3 loop reads CASSLHPDSEQFF.

This chain joins TRBV6-5 and TRBJ2-1; TCRdb gives TRBD2 as the D gene, but with no DNA this cannot be confirmed. The CDR3 runs to 18 residues. Germline values: CDR1 MNHEY, CDR2 SVGAGI. The CDR3 loop reads CASSYSLATPSPSTKQFF.

This rearrangement joins TRBV2 to TRBJ2-7; the D call of TRBD2 rests on TCRdb alone, since no DNA is present to check it. The CDR3 covers 15 residues. Germline-derived CDR1 and CDR2 are SNHLY and FYNNEI. The CDR3 sequence: CASSPGTSETYEQYF.

The V gene is TRBV5-1, the J gene TRBJ2-7; TCRdb's assignment of TRBD1 cannot be checked, as there is no DNA. This CDR3 is built from 14 residues. The germline V gene encodes CDR1 SGHRS and CDR2 YFSETQ. Here the CDR3 reads CASSLAWGPHEQYF.

V usage is TRBV19 and J usage is TRBJ1-5; TCRdb returns TRBD1, unconfirmable since there is no DNA. CDR3 size: 15 residues. Germline V gene data show CDR1 as LNHDA and CDR2 as SQIVND (reference sequence). CDR3 amino acids: CASSARDRENQPQHF.

This chain links TRBV4-1 with TRBJ2-4; no DNA is available, so the TRBD1 call from TCRdb remains unchecked. The CDR3 spans 15 residues. Per the germline V gene, CDR1 is MGHRA and CDR2 is YSYEKL. The CDR3 reads CASSQPGTGRDIQYF.

The chain links TRBV7-6 to TRBJ2-3; TCRdb proposes TRBD2, but this gene call is untestable without DNA. CDR3 size: 17 residues. The germline CDR1 and CDR2 sequences are SGHVS and FNYEAQ. The chain's CDR3 is CASSPTLRAANSDTQYF.